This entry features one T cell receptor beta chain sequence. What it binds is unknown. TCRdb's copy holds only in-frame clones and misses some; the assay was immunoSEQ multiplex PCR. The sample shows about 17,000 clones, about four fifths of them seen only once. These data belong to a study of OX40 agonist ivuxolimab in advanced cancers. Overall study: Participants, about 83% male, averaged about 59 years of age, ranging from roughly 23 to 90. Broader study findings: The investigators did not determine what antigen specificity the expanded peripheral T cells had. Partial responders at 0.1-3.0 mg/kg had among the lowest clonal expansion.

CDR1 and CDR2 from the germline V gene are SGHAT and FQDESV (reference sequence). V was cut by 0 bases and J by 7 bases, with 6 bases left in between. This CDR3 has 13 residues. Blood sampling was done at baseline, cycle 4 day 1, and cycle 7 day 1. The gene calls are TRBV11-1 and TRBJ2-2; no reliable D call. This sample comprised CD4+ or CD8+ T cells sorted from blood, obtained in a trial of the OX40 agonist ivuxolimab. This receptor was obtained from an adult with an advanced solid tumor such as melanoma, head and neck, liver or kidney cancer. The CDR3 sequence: CASSLARDGELFF. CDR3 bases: TGTGCCAGCAGCTTAGCTAGGGACGGGGAGCTGTTTTTT. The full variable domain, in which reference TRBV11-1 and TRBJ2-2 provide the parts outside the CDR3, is EAEVAQSPRYKITEKSQAVAFWCDPISGHATLYWYRQILGQGPELLVQFQDESVVDDSQLPKDRFSAERLKGVDSTLKIQPAELGDSAMYLCASSLARDGELFFGEGSRLTVL.